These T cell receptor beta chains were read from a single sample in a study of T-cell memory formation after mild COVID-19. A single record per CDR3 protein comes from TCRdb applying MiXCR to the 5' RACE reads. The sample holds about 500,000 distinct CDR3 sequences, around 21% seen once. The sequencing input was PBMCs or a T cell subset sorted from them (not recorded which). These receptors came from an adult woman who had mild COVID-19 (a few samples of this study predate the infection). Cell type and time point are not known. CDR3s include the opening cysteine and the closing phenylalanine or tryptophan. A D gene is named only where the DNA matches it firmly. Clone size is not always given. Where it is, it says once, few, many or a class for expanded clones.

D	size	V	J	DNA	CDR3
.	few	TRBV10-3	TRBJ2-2	TGTGCCATCAGTAAGGGATTCACGGAGACCGGGGAGCTGTTTTTT	CAISKGFTETGELFF
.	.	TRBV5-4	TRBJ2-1	TGTGCCAGCACCCGGGCCGAACAGGCAGGTTACGACAATGAGCAGTTCTTC	CASTRAEQAGYDNEQFF
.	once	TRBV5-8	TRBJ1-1	TGTGCCAGCAGATATGGACTGAACACTGAAGCTTTCTTT	CASRYGLNTEAFF
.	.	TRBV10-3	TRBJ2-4	TGTGCCACCCAGACAGAAAACATTCAGTACTTC	CATQTENIQYF
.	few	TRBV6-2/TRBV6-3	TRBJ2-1	TGTGCCAGCAGTTACGGGGGACTTATTACCTACAATGAGCAGTTCTTC	CASSYGGLITYNEQFF
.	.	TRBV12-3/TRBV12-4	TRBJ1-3	TGTGCCAGCAGTATCCCAGTGGCTGGAAACACCATATATTTT	CASSIPVAGNTIYF
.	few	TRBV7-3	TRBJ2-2	TGTGCCAGCAGCTTAATAGGCGCCGGGGAGCTGTTTTTT	CASSLIGAGELFF
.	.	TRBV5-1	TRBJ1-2	TGCGCCAGCAGCTTGGATCAGGGAGCTAACTATGGCTACACCTTC	CASSLDQGANYGYTF
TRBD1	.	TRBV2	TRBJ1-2	TGTGCCAGCAGTGAACCCAACCTCCGGGACAGGGGGAACTATGGCTACACCTTC	CASSEPNLRDRGNYGYTF
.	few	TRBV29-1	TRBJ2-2	TGCAGCGTTGAGGAGGGAAACACCGGGGAGCTGTTTTTT	CSVEEGNTGELFF
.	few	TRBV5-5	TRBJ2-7	TGTGCCAGCAGCCTAGAGGCAGGGACGACCTACGAGCAGTACTTC	CASSLEAGTTYEQYF
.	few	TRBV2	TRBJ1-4	TGTGCCAGCCGTATTGGGGGTGAAAAACTGTTTTTT	CASRIGGEKLFF
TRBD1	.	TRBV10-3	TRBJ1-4	TGTGCCATCAGTGAGGAGGGGGCGGATGAAAAACTGTTTTTT	CAISEEGADEKLFF
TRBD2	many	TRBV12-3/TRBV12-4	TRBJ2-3	TGTGCCAGCAGCCGACCTTTTAGCGGGGGGGCCGCAGATACGCAGTATTTT	CASSRPFSGGAADTQYF
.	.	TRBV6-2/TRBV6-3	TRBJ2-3	TGTGCCTGGCCGGCGCTTTTCACAGATACGCAGTATTTT	CAWPALFTDTQYF
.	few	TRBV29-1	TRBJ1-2	TGCAGCGTTGAACCCCGGGGGCAAGGGTATGGCTACACCTTC	CSVEPRGQGYGYTF
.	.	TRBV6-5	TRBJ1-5	TGTGCCAGCAGTTACTCGGCGGGGGCTGACCAGCCCCAGCATTTT	CASSYSAGADQPQHF
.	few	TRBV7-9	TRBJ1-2	TGTGCCAGCAGCCAGGGATCGGGGAACTATGGCTACACCTTC	CASSQGSGNYGYTF
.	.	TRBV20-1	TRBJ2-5	TGCAGTGCTGTAAAGGGAGGAGAGACCCAGTACTTC	CSAVKGGETQYF
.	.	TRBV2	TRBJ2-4	TGTGCCAGCAGGGGGTTCGGTGAGGGGAACATTCAGTACTTC	CASRGFGEGNIQYF
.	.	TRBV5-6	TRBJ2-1	TGTGCCAGCAGCCCGTGGGTAGGATACAATGAGCAGTTCTTC	CASSPWVGYNEQFF
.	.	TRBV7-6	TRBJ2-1	TGTGCCAGCAGCTTAGGCTACCTACGCAACGATAATGAGCAGTTCTTC	CASSLGYLRNDNEQFF
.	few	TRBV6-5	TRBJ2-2	TGTGCCAGCAGTTACTCAAGGGGAATCACCGGGGAGCTGTTTTTT	CASSYSRGITGELFF
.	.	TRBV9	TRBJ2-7	TGTGCCAGCAGCGTAGAGCTGAGCTCCTACGAGCAGTACTTC	CASSVELSSYEQYF
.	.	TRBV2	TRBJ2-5	TGTGCCAGCACCGGGGAGAACCAAGAGACCCAGTACTTC	CASTGENQETQYF
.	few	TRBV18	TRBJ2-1	TGTGCCAGCCCCGAAGGGGATGAGGAATGGAATGAGCAGTTCTTC	CASPEGDEEWNEQFF
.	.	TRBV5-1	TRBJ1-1	TGCGCCAGCAGCTTGGCCTACGAGAACACTGAAGCTTTCTTT	CASSLAYENTEAFF
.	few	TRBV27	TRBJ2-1	TGTGCCAGCAGTCCACCGGGCAATAGATACAATGAGCAGTTCTTC	CASSPPGNRYNEQFF
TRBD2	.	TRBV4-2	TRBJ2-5	TGTGCCAGCAGCGAGATCGCTTACGGGGGGGAGACCCAGTACTTC	CASSEIAYGGETQYF
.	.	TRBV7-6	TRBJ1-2	TGTGCCAGCAGCTTAGGTGGCAGGGAGAACTATGGCTACACCTTC	CASSLGGRENYGYTF
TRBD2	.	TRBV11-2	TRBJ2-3	TGTGCCAGCAGCTTTGGTCTTACTAGCGGGGGACATACGCAGTATTTT	CASSFGLTSGGHTQYF
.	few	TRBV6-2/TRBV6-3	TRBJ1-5	TGTGCCAGCAGTTACTACGGCAGGAAGGGGAATCAGCCCCAGCATTTT	CASSYYGRKGNQPQHF
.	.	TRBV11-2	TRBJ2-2	TGTGCCAGCAGCTCAATAGCGGTGGGGACCGGGGAGCTGTTTTTT	CASSSIAVGTGELFF
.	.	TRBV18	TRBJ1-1	TGTGCCAGCTCACACAACCAGCGGAACACTGAAGCTTTCTTT	CASSHNQRNTEAFF
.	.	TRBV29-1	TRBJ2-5	TGCAGCGTTGACCGTGAAGTAGGATGGACCCAGTACTTC	CSVDREVGWTQYF
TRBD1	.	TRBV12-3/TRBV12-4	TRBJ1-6	TGTGCCAGCAGACCACAGGGGCGGGGTAATTCACCCCTCCACTTT	CASRPQGRGNSPLHF
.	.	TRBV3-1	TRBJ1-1	TGTGCCAGCAGATCCACTTTAGACACTGAAGCTTTCTTT	CASRSTLDTEAFF
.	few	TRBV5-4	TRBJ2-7	TGTGCCAGCACCCACACTGGCGGAGGGTCCTACGAGCAGTACTTC	CASTHTGGGSYEQYF
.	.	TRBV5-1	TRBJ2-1	TGCGCCAGCAGTGGGTCGGGGGACTTCTACAATGAGCAGTTCTTC	CASSGSGDFYNEQFF
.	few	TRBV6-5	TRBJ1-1	TGTGCCAGCAGTTACAGTGTGGGCACTGAAGCTTTCTTT	CASSYSVGTEAFF
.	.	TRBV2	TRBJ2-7	TGTGCCAGCAGTGCGGGCCAGGAGAGTACCTACGAGCAGTACTTC	CASSAGQESTYEQYF
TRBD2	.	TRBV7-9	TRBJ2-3	TGTGCCAGCAGCTTAGGACTAGCCAACTCAGATACGCAGTATTTT	CASSLGLANSDTQYF
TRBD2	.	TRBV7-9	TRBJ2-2	TGTGCCAGCACCCCCCTAGCGGGAGCTGTCGGGGAGCTGTTTTTT	CASTPLAGAVGELFF
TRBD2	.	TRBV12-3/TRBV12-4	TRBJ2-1	TGTGCCAGCAGTACGGGGACTAGACGCCTTGAGCAGTTCTTC	CASSTGTRRLEQFF